A single sample is the source of the 23 T cell receptor beta chains below, sequenced in a study of cytomegalovirus exposure and HLA in healthy donors. PCR employed 60 Vbeta and 13 Jbeta primers. Clones were read by immunoSEQ multiplex PCR, and TCRdb kept only the in-frame ones, dropping some. The profile shows 150,000 to 200,000 clones, around four fifths of them singletons. The sequenced sample was PBMCs. These receptors were collected from a man aged 18-30 years in good health and CMV-seropositive.

The chain uses TRBV19 and TRBJ1-4, with D possibly matching TRBD1 (6 bases). There are 15 residues in the CDR3. Trimming took off 5 bases at V and 7 bases at J, with 17 bases between the two ends. The V gene's germline CDR1 is LNHDA and CDR2 SQIVND (reference sequence). The CDR3 protein is CASSLGQPRGEKLFF. Written as DNA, the CDR3 is TGTGCCAGTAGTCTAGGACAGCCCAGAGGTGAAAAACTGTTTTTT.

The V call is TRBV10-3, the J call TRBJ2-1; TRBD2 agrees at 8 bases. V lost 11 bases to trimming and J lost 3 bases; unmatched junction nucleotides: 12. Germline V gene lookup returns CDR1 ENHRY and CDR2 SYGVKD. The CDR3 sequence is 15 residues long. The CDR3 nucleotides are TGTGCCGTCCGCGGGGGGAAGGCCGTCTACAATGAGCAGTTCTTC. This encodes CAVRGGKAVYNEQFF.

V is TRBV27 and J is TRBJ1-5; D possibly corresponds to TRBD1 (5 bases). The CDR3 is 14 residues long. Trimming cost V 9 bases and J 5 bases, with 17 bases left between them. In germline, CDR1 is MNHEY, CDR2 SMNVEV (reference sequence). CDR3 sequence (DNA): TGTGCCAGTGCGGGGGACGGACCCTATCAGCCCCAGCATTTT. It encodes CASAGDGPYQPQHF.

This chain links TRBV6-5 with TRBJ2-7; a possible D gene is TRBD1 (6 bases). This CDR3 comprises 14 residues. CDR1 is MNHEY, CDR2 SVGAGI, per germline. Trimming took off 6 bases at V and 8 bases at J, with 20 bases between the two ends. For the CDR3, the DNA is TGTGCCAGCAGGAGGGGGACCACATTCATGCAGCAGTACTTC. It translates to CASRRGTTFMQQYF.

This clone was seen only a few times. The rearrangement uses TRBV27 and TRBJ1-5; D unresolved. Trimming pared 7 bases from V and 3 bases from J, leaving 13 bases between. The CDR3 has 14 residues. Per germline, CDR1 MNHEY and CDR2 SMNVEV (reference sequence). This CDR3 is CASTGEFPNQPQHF. As DNA, the CDR3 is TGTGCCAGCACCGGGGAGTTCCCCAATCAGCCCCAGCATTTT.

This rearrangement joins TRBV19 to TRBJ1-5, with 7 bases matching TRBD1. Losses at the gene ends were 3 bases for V and 9 bases for J; bases not matched to a gene: 8. This CDR3 comprises 14 residues. CDR1 is LNHDA, CDR2 SQIVND, per germline (reference sequence). For the CDR3, the DNA is TGTGCCAGTAGTATGGGGGACAGTTCGGGGCCCCAGCATTTT. This encodes CASSMGDSSGPQHF.

CDR3 in DNA: TGCGCCAGCAGCTTGGGCGGGGCGAAAGAGACCCAGTACTTC. Translation gives CASSLGGAKETQYF. V gene TRBV5-1 combines with J gene TRBJ2-5; tentative D call: TRBD2 (6 bases). Germline V CDR1 and CDR2: SGHRS, YFSETQ. The germline V and J ends were trimmed by 0 bases and 3 bases, with 9 bases remaining between them. The CDR3 is 14 residues long.

The rearrangement links TRBV7-3 to TRBJ2-3; 8 bases agree with TRBD2. Germline assignment: CDR1 SGHTA and CDR2 FQGTGA. Trimming cost V 5 bases and J 4 bases; bases outside gene matches: 5. CDR3 length: 14 residues. The CDR3 bases are TGTGCCAGCAGCCCGGGGGGGGCCGCAGATACGCAGTATTTT. Its protein product is CASSPGGAADTQYF.

This clone has a single count. This sequence joins TRBV28 and TRBJ1-2; unclear D gene. This CDR3 contains 12 residues. Deletions cut 2 bases from V and 6 bases from J, with 7 bases between. Germline V gene data show CDR1 as MDHEN and CDR2 as SYDVKM. The CDR3 region has the DNA TGTGCCAGCAGTTTAGGGGAGGATGGCTACACCTTC. Amino acid sequence: CASSLGEDGYTF.

The rearrangement joins TRBV19 to TRBJ2-7; 7 bases match TRBD1. The CDR3 extends over 13 amino acids. The V gene's germline CDR1 is LNHDA and CDR2 SQIVND (reference sequence). Germline trimming cut 4 bases from V and 3 bases from J; bases unmatched to any gene: 3. DNA of the CDR3: TGTGCCAGTAGTAAGCAGGGGGTCTACGAGCAGTACTTC. This translates into CASSKQGVYEQYF.

On this clone: At the DNA level, this CDR3 is encoded by other sequences in the same sample as well. CDR3 amino acids: CASSLGASNQPQHF. DNA of the CDR3: TGTGCCAGCAGCTTGGGGGCTAGCAATCAGCCCCAGCATTTT. This sequence joins TRBV5-6 and TRBJ1-5; D not certain. The ends were cut back, 0 bases at V and 0 bases at J, with 4 bases in the middle. Germline V gene lookup returns CDR1 SGHDT and CDR2 YYEEEE. CDR3 size: 14 residues.

This chain uses TRBV15 with TRBJ1-1, with D possibly being TRBD1 (5 bases). Germline V gene data show CDR1 as LNHNV and CDR2 as YYDKDF (reference sequence). V was shortened by 1 base and J by 0 bases, with 12 bases between the two germline ends. The CDR3 runs 16 residues. CDR3 sequence reads: CATSRAAGLMNTEAFF. The DNA of the CDR3 is TGTGCCACCAGCAGAGCCGCAGGGCTGATGAACACTGAAGCTTTCTTT.

The J gene is TRBJ2-1, the V gene TRBV7-2; 12 nucleotides line up with TRBD2. V lost 5 bases and J lost 7; bases outside the gene matches: 9. The CDR3 contains 16 residues. Looked up from germline, CDR1 is SGHTA and CDR2 is FQGNSA. The DNA of the CDR3 is TGTGCCAGCAGCACTATGCTAGCGGGAGGGAGGAATGAGCAGTTCTTC. As protein: CASSTMLAGGRNEQFF.

The chain carries TRBV5-6 and TRBJ2-3, with 8 bases lining up with TRBD2. The CDR3 contains 17 residues. V dropped 0 bases and J dropped 2; count of bases not matched to a gene: 8. Germline V CDR1 and CDR2: SGHDT, YYEEEE. CDR3 nucleotide sequence: TGTGCCAGCAGCTTGGAGGGAGGACTAGCAGCCACAGATACGCAGTATTTT. It codes for CASSLEGGLAATDTQYF.

The chain recombines TRBV5-6 with TRBJ1-4, with D hard to call. From germline, CDR1 is SGHDT and CDR2 YYEEEE. With 0 bases removed from V and 3 bases from J, the gap between germline ends came to 9 bases. The CDR3 extends over 15 amino acids. The CDR3 region has the DNA TGTGCCAGCAGCTTGGGGTTCGGAGCTAATGAAAAACTGTTTTTT. Its translation is CASSLGFGANEKLFF.

This sequence joins TRBV4-1 and TRBJ2-7; 8 bases match TRBD1. Germline CDR1 reads MGHRA; CDR2 reads YSYEKL. The V gene end was trimmed by 1 base and the J gene end by 2 bases; junction bases not matched to a gene: 4. The CDR3 loop spans 15 amino acids. This CDR3 reads CASSQAEDRAYEQYF. CDR3 sequence (DNA): TGCGCCAGCAGCCAAGCCGAGGACAGGGCCTACGAGCAGTACTTC.

J is TRBJ2-3 and V is TRBV4-3; TRBD2 matches 8 bases. The length of the CDR3 is 19 residues. The germline V gene encodes CDR1 LGHNA and CDR2 YSLEER. V shed 3 bases, J shed 6 bases, and the junction held 20 bases outside the gene matches. DNA for the CDR3: TGCGCCAGCAGCCACAAGCCCTCAACTAGAGCGGGAGTTCCGGATACGCAGTATTTT. Its protein product is CASSHKPSTRAGVPDTQYF.

This clone was detected once. The V gene is TRBV28, the J gene TRBJ1-2, with a weak D call TRBD1 (6 bases). CDR1 MDHEN and CDR2 SYDVKM come from the germline V gene. The germline V and J ends were trimmed by 4 bases and 4 bases, with 19 bases remaining between them. The CDR3 totals 16 residues. The CDR3 DNA is TGTGCCAGCAGTTCCTCGGATGTAGGACAGACCTATGGCTACACCTTC. This gives the protein CASSSSDVGQTYGYTF.

The chain employs TRBV5-6 and TRBJ1-2; 7 bases agree with TRBD1. Germline trimming cut 4 bases from V and 0 bases from J; bases unmatched to any gene: 9. The CDR3 has 16 residues. Per germline, CDR1 SGHDT and CDR2 YYEEEE. CDR3 coding DNA: TGTGCCAGCAGCCGGGACAGCAGAAGAGCTAACTATGGCTACACCTTC. Encoded protein: CASSRDSRRANYGYTF.

The rearrangement uses TRBV6-5 and TRBJ1-2; 9 nucleotides agree with TRBD1. The V segment lost 6 bases and the J segment 7 bases; nucleotides outside the gene matches: 3. Germline V gene sequence: CDR1 MNHEY, CDR2 SVGAGI. The CDR3 extends over 12 amino acids. The CDR3 DNA sequence: TGTGCCAGCAGGGGACAGGGCCCTGGCTACACCTTC. It is translated as CASRGQGPGYTF.

This clone was observed a single time. The chain uses TRBV15 and TRBJ2-7, with TRBD1 as a possible D gene (6 bases). The CDR3 consists of 13 residues. Germline CDR1 and CDR2: LNHNV and YYDKDF (reference sequence). V lost 4 bases and J 3 bases, leaving 10 bases between the germline ends. The DNA of the CDR3 is TGTGCCACCAGCAAGAACAGGGTCTACGAGCAGTACTTC. Translation: CATSKNRVYEQYF.

V and J are TRBV28 and TRBJ2-2, with D possibly matching TRBD1 (5 bases). Germline loops: CDR1 MDHEN, CDR2 SYDVKM. The V gene lost 6 bases and the J gene lost 4 bases, with 12 bases spanning the gap. The CDR3 runs 14 residues. The CDR3 DNA is TGTGCCAGCAGAATATACAGGTTCACCGGGGAGCTGTTTTTT. Protein: CASRIYRFTGELFF.

V is TRBV7-2 and J is TRBJ1-4, with TRBD1 as a possible D gene (5 bases). The length of the CDR3 is 16 residues. The germline CDR1 and CDR2 sequences are SGHTA and FQGNSA. V was pared by 3 bases and J by 5 bases, with 16 bases between. The CDR3 reads CASSFGGAVGNEKLFF. CDR3 nucleotide sequence: TGTGCCAGCAGCTTCGGCGGGGCGGTAGGAAATGAAAAACTGTTTTTT. The full variable domain, with the rest looked up from reference TRBV7-2 and TRBJ1-4, is GAGVSQSPSNKVTEKGKDVELRCDPISGHTALYWYRQSLGQGLEFLIYFQGNSAPDKSGLPSDRFSAERTGGSVSTLTIQRTQQEDSAVYLCASSFGGAVGNEKLFFGSGTQLSVL.